This is a list of T cell receptor beta chains from one sample in a study of PD-L1 blockade in urothelial cancer. The data were produced by immunoSEQ multiplex PCR, yet TCRdb's version contains in-frame clones alone and is incomplete. The sample has 85,000 to 130,000 clones, about 90% seen once; the top ten hold 0.8% to 1%. The specimen was PBMCs, collected around atezolizumab (anti-PD-L1) treatment. The receptors were sampled from a woman of 80 years or more with urothelial cancer. Both conserved end residues are part of each CDR3. D genes are given only for firm matches. Not every row has a clone size; where given, it reads once, few, many or a size class.

D	size	V	J	CDR3	DNA
-	-	TRBV6-6	TRBJ1-5	CASSSSSQGKDQPQHF	TGTGCCAGCAGTTCCTCCTCACAGGGAAAGGATCAGCCCCAGCATTTT
-	-	TRBV15	TRBJ2-1	CATSRGTPENEQFF	TGTGCCACCAGCAGAGGGACTCCCGAGAACGAGCAGTTCTTC
-	-	TRBV7-2	TRBJ1-2	CASSLENRVLRYGYTF	TGTGCCAGCAGCTTAGAGAATCGGGTTCTTAGGTATGGCTACACCTTC
TRBD2	-	TRBV27	TRBJ2-1	CASSLRILAGDIKAGEQFF	TGTGCCAGCAGTTTAAGGATACTAGCGGGAGACATCAAAGCGGGTGAGCAGTTCTTC
-	-	TRBV5-4	TRBJ2-5	CASSTGLETQYF	TGTGCCAGCAGCACAGGGTTGGAGACCCAGTACTTC
TRBD1	once	TRBV18	TRBJ2-1	CASSPAGTGIGNEQFF	TGTGCCAGCTCACCCGCCGGGACAGGGATTGGCAATGAGCAGTTCTTC
TRBD1	-	TRBV7-2	TRBJ2-5	CASSLVAGGWETQYF	TGTGCCAGCAGCTTAGTGGCAGGGGGATGGGAGACCCAGTACTTC
-	-	TRBV6-5	TRBJ1-1	CASSYSMFGGAEAFF	TGTGCCAGCAGTTACTCGATGTTTGGGGGCGCTGAAGCTTTCTTT
TRBD2	-	TRBV5-1	TRBJ2-1	CASGTGTSTNEQFF	TGCGCCAGCGGCACCGGGACTAGCACCAATGAGCAGTTCTTC
TRBD2	-	TRBV6-5	TRBJ2-7	CASWRTSGDYEQYF	TGTGCCAGCTGGAGGACTAGCGGGGACTACGAGCAGTACTTC
-	-	TRBV6-5	TRBJ1-2	CASSYGGGYGYTF	TGTGCCAGCAGTTACGGGGGAGGATATGGCTACACCTTC
TRBD1	few	TRBV28	TRBJ1-5	CASRPTGGGAQPQHF	TGTGCCAGCAGGCCCACAGGGGGCGGTGCTCAGCCCCAGCATTTT
TRBD1	-	TRBV2	TRBJ1-1	CATTTGDGTTEAFF	TGTGCCACCACGACAGGGGATGGAACCACTGAAGCTTTCTTT
TRBD1	-	TRBV10-2	TRBJ1-2	CAGSRGTDYGYTF	TGCGCCGGGAGCCGAGGGACAGACTATGGCTACACCTTC
-	-	TRBV15	TRBJ2-3	CATSREFHRSSTDTQYF	TGTGCCACCAGCAGAGAATTCCACAGGAGTAGCACAGATACGCAGTATTTT
TRBD1	-	TRBV5-1	TRBJ2-7	CASSTDRVGHEQYF	TGCGCCAGCAGCACAGACAGGGTAGGGCACGAGCAGTACTTC
TRBD2	-	TRBV5-6	TRBJ2-1	CASSSAGEVNEQFF	TGTGCCAGCAGCTCAGCGGGAGAGGTGAATGAGCAGTTCTTC
-	-	TRBV5-1	TRBJ1-1	CASSYTRGNTEAFF	TGCGCCAGCAGCTACACCAGGGGGAACACTGAAGCTTTCTTT
TRBD2	-	TRBV7-2	TRBJ2-2	CASSLELAGDTGELFF	TGTGCCAGCAGCTTAGAGCTAGCGGGAGACACCGGGGAGCTGTTTTTT
TRBD2	-	TRBV7-7	TRBJ2-7	CASSPGLERPYEQYF	TGTGCCAGCAGCCCGGGACTAGAGAGACCCTACGAGCAGTACTTC
TRBD1	-	TRBV5-1	TRBJ1-3	CASSRTGTDSSGNTIYF	TGCGCCAGCAGTAGGACCGGGACAGACTCCTCTGGAAACACCATATATTTT
-	-	TRBV7-9	TRBJ1-1	CASSLGAQAFF	TGTGCCAGCAGCTTAGGGGCTCAAGCTTTCTTT
TRBD2	-	TRBV10-1	TRBJ2-1	CASSRLAGSENEQFF	TGCGCCAGCAGTCGACTAGCGGGATCGGAAAATGAGCAGTTCTTC
-	-	TRBV7-8	TRBJ2-7	CASSGNTGPGYEQYF	TGTGCCAGCAGCGGAAATACAGGGCCCGGCTACGAGCAGTACTTC
TRBD1	-	TRBV9	TRBJ2-1	CASSVRGDSDYNEQFF	TGTGCCAGCAGCGTCCGAGGGGACAGCGACTACAATGAGCAGTTCTTC
TRBD1	-	TRBV18	TRBJ1-3	CASSRDREGNTIYF	TGTGCCAGCTCACGGGACAGGGAAGGAAACACCATATATTTT
TRBD1	-	TRBV2	TRBJ2-7	CASSPDRGEQYF	TGTGCCAGCAGTCCGGACAGGGGCGAGCAGTACTTC
TRBD2	once	TRBV7-9	TRBJ2-3	CASSLEAGLADTQYF	TGTGCCAGCAGCTTAGAAGCGGGACTTGCAGATACGCAGTATTTT
TRBD1	-	TRBV6-5	TRBJ1-2	CASRVTGGDGYTF	TGTGCCAGCAGGGTAACAGGGGGCGACGGCTACACCTTC
TRBD2	few	TRBV4-2	TRBJ2-1	CASSPHLSGINEQFF	TGTGCCAGCAGCCCTCACCTTAGCGGGATCAATGAGCAGTTCTTC
-	-	TRBV19	TRBJ1-1	CASSIDPAGTEAFF	TGTGCCAGTAGTATAGATCCCGCCGGGACTGAAGCTTTCTTT
TRBD2	-	TRBV6-1	TRBJ2-7	CASNLAGTSYEQYF	TGTGCCAGCAACCTAGCGGGGACCTCCTACGAGCAGTACTTC
-	-	TRBV18	TRBJ2-5	CASSLKRETQYF	TGTGCCAGCTCGCTCAAGCGGGAGACCCAGTACTTC
-	-	TRBV12-2	TRBJ2-2	CASRFRWQGGAGELFF	TGTGCAAGTCGCTTTCGGTGGCAGGGGGGCGCCGGGGAGCTGTTTTTT
TRBD2	-	TRBV5-1	TRBJ2-1	CASSLAGGDNEQFF	TGCGCCAGCAGCCTAGCGGGAGGCGACAATGAGCAGTTCTTC
TRBD2	once	TRBV4-1	TRBJ2-1	CASSPSTSGGYNEQFF	TGCGCCAGCAGCCCTTCGACTAGCGGGGGATACAATGAGCAGTTCTTC
TRBD1	-	TRBV30	TRBJ1-1	CAWTQLGTGPTSAEAFF	TGTGCCTGGACCCAACTTGGGACAGGCCCAACAAGCGCTGAAGCTTTCTTT
-	-	TRBV6-1	TRBJ1-6	CATQGWQRNSPLHF	TGTGCCACCCAGGGTTGGCAGCGTAATTCACCCCTCCACTTT
TRBD2	-	TRBV28	TRBJ2-4	CASSSQGAGDQNIQYF	TGTGCCAGCAGTTCCCAAGGAGCGGGGGACCAAAACATTCAGTACTTC
TRBD2	-	TRBV18	TRBJ2-7	CASSSGLASYEQYF	TGTGCCAGCTCGTCGGGACTAGCCTCCTACGAGCAGTACTTC
TRBD2	-	TRBV18	TRBJ2-5	CASSPGGGRRETQYF	TGTGCCAGCTCACCAGGGGGAGGGCGGCGAGAGACCCAGTACTTC
TRBD1	once	TRBV27	TRBJ1-1	CASRRDRGLFTEAFF	TGTGCCAGCAGACGCGACAGGGGCCTTTTCACTGAAGCTTTCTTT
-	once	TRBV14	TRBJ2-5	CASSQDAASNYQETQYF	TGTGCCAGCAGCCAAGATGCGGCTAGTAACTACCAAGAGACCCAGTACTTC
-	-	TRBV29-1	TRBJ2-1	CSVDSTGYNEQFF	TGCAGCGTTGATTCTACGGGGTACAATGAGCAGTTCTTC
-	-	TRBV28	TRBJ1-4	CASSSVRAEEKLFF	TGTGCCAGCAGCTCCGTGAGGGCCGAGGAAAAACTGTTTTTT
-	-	TRBV15	TRBJ1-2	CATSRGAEGEGYTF	TGTGCCACCAGCAGGGGAGCGGAAGGAGAGGGCTACACCTTC
-	-	TRBV27	TRBJ1-2	CASRSHDTLGYTF	TGTGCCAGCAGGTCACACGACACGCTTGGCTACACCTTC
-	-	TRBV6-5	TRBJ1-1	CASRPTGGPDGAFF	TGTGCCAGCAGGCCCACGGGAGGCCCCGATGGGGCTTTCTTT
TRBD1	-	TRBV27	TRBJ2-6	CASSRTTGVMKTGANVLTF	TGTGCCAGCAGTCGCACGACAGGGGTTATGAAGACTGGGGCCAACGTCCTGACTTTC